The 8 T cell receptor beta chains in this list originate from one sample, sequenced in a study of blood T cell repertoires in COVID-19. Profiling relied on immunoSEQ multiplex PCR, and the TCRdb table lists in-frame clones only, not all of them. The sample contains 300,000 to 400,000 clones, about nine tenths of which appear only once. Input material: peripheral blood. The receptors originated from a man younger than 40 with COVID-19, enrolled during active disease.

The chain has TRBV19 and TRBJ2-7; possibly TRBD1 for D (6 bases). CDR3 length equals 13 residues. CDR1 is LNHDA, CDR2 SQIVND, per germline (reference sequence). V was pared by 7 bases and J by 1 base, with 11 bases between. CDR3 DNA sequence: TGTGCCAGTAACCAGGGGTTTTCCTACGAGCAGTACTTC. This translates into CASNQGFSYEQYF.

The chain uses TRBV4-3 and TRBJ1-2; D is perhaps TRBD1 (5 bases). This CDR3 contains 15 residues. V lost 2 bases and J lost 5, with 15 bases in between. Germline V gene data show CDR1 as LGHNA and CDR2 as YSLEER. CDR3 bases: TGCGCCAGCAGCCAAAGCCGGGGGGTAGGGTATGGCTACACCTTC. This codes for CASSQSRGVGYGYTF.

This chain connects TRBV7-2 to TRBJ1-2; 8 positions agree with TRBD1. The CDR3 is 14 amino acids. CDR1 and CDR2 from the germline V gene are SGHTA and FQGNSA. Losses at the gene ends were 5 bases for V and 7 bases for J; bases not matched to a gene: 9. CDR3 bases: TGTGCCAGCAGCGCGTCCCAGGGGGCGCGTGGCTACACCTTC. It is translated as CASSASQGARGYTF.

CDR3 loop: CASSQQGTYLTDTQYF. The CDR3, as DNA: TGTGCCAGCAGCCAACAGGGAACGTACTTAACAGATACGCAGTATTTT. The rearrangement uses TRBV5-8 and TRBJ2-3, with a tentative D call TRBD1 (6 bases). Germline lookup yields CDR1 SGHTS and CDR2 YDEGEE. The CDR3 runs to 16 residues. Deletions cut 4 bases from V and 3 bases from J, with 18 bases between.

CDR3: CAVSGGSSGNTIYF. The CDR3 coding sequence is TGTGCCGTCTCAGGGGGGAGCTCTGGAAACACCATATATTTT. This chain joins TRBV10-3 and TRBJ1-3, with 7 bases identical to TRBD1. The CDR3 consists of 14 residues. With 11 bases clipped from V and 0 bases from J, the junction kept 7 bases outside the gene matches. Germline CDR1 and CDR2: ENHRY and SYGVKD.

The chain has TRBV19 and TRBJ1-1; D is perhaps TRBD1 (6 bases). Deletions cut 0 bases from V and 1 base from J, with 12 bases between. The CDR3 has 16 residues. Germline V CDR1 and CDR2: LNHDA, SQIVND (reference sequence). In DNA, the CDR3 is TGTGCCAGTAGTATAGAACAGGGTCACAGGAACACTGAAGCTTTCTTT. Translated, it gives CASSIEQGHRNTEAFF.

The chain couples TRBV21-1 to TRBJ2-7; the table's D call, TRBD1, was not checked against the DNA. TRBV21-1 is a listed pseudogene. This CDR3 region has 16 residues. The CDR3 reads CASSTLDRGRSNEQYF. The CDR3 DNA is TGTGCCAGCAGCACCCTGGACAGGGGGCGCAGTAATGAGCAGTACTTC.

This chain connects TRBV11-2 to TRBJ2-7; D may be TRBD2 (6 bases). Germline lookup yields CDR1 SGHAT and CDR2 FQNNGV. The ends were cut back, 6 bases at V and 5 bases at J, with 20 bases in the middle. The CDR3 length is 15 residues. CDR3 protein: CASRSPGGARDEQYF. DNA for the CDR3: TGTGCCAGCAGATCCCCCGGGGGAGCTCGGGACGAGCAGTACTTC.